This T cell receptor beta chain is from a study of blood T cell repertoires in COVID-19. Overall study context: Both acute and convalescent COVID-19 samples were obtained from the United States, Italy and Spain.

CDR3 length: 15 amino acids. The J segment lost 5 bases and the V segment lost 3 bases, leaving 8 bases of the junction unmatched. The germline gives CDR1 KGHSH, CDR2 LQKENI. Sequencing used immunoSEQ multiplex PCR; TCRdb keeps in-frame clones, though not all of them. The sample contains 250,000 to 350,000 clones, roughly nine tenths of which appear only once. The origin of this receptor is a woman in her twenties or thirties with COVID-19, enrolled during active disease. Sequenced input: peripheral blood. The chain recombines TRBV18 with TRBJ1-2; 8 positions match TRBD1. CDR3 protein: CASSPARGPPYGYTF. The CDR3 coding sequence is TGTGCCAGCTCACCGGCCAGGGGGCCCCCATATGGCTACACCTTC.